The rows below give T cell receptor beta chains drawn from one sample of a study of blood T cell repertoires in COVID-19. The data were produced by immunoSEQ multiplex PCR, yet TCRdb's version contains in-frame clones alone and is incomplete. The sample contains some 230,000 clones, almost 85% of which appear only once. What was sequenced was PBMCs or T cells enriched from blood (not recorded which). These receptors originate from a man aged 35 to 55 who had recovered from COVID-19. The CDR3 runs from the conserved cysteine through the conserved F or W. A D gene is named only where the DNA matches it firmly. Expanded clones get a size class; other rows say once, few or many, or leave the size out.

J | D | size | V | DNA | CDR3
TRBJ1-5 | - | - | TRBV18 | TGTGCCAGCTCACCACCTAGGGAGGGCAATCAGCCCCAGCATTTT | CASSPPREGNQPQHF
TRBJ2-1 | - | - | TRBV4-2 | TGTGCCAGCAGCCAAGATCAGGCGAGCTTCGATGAGCAGTTCTTC | CASSQDQASFDEQFF
TRBJ1-1 | - | - | TRBV5-1 | TGCGCCAGCAGCGAGACAGTGAACACTGAAGCTTTCTTT | CASSETVNTEAFF
TRBJ2-7 | - | - | TRBV25-1 | TGTGCCAGCAGCGCCTACGAGCAGTACTTC | CASSAYEQYF
TRBJ2-7 | - | many | TRBV2 | TGTGCCAGCAGCCCAAATGGACAGATCTACGAGCAGTACTTC | CASSPNGQIYEQYF
TRBJ2-3 | TRBD2 | - | TRBV9 | TGTGCCAGCAGCGGGACTAGCGGGAGGACAGATACGCAGTATTTT | CASSGTSGRTDTQYF
TRBJ2-3 | TRBD2 | few | TRBV9 | TGTGCCAGCAGCACTCGGGGACTAGCGGGACAAATAGATACGCAGTATTTT | CASSTRGLAGQIDTQYF
TRBJ2-2 | TRBD1 | - | TRBV30 | TGTGCCTCGGACAGGGTCACCGGGGAGCTGTTTTTT | CASDRVTGELFF
TRBJ2-2 | TRBD2 | few | TRBV29-1 | TGCAGCGTTGAGCGAGCGGGGGGGCGCAACACCGGGGAGCTGTTTTTT | CSVERAGGRNTGELFF
TRBJ1-1 | TRBD1 | - | TRBV18 | TGTGCCAGCTCACCAGGGACAGGGGTTAGCACTGAAGCTTTCTTT | CASSPGTGVSTEAFF
TRBJ2-5 | TRBD2 | - | TRBV4-1 | TGCGCCAGCAGCTCCAGGGAAAGGGCGGGGGGGAGAGAGACCCAGTACTTC | CASSSRERAGGRETQYF
TRBJ2-7 | - | - | TRBV30 | TGTGCCTGGAGTGGTCTCCCCCACGAGCAGTACTTC | CAWSGLPHEQYF
TRBJ1-2 | TRBD1 | - | TRBV4-2 | TGTGCCAGCAGCCAACAGGGGGTGGGGGGCGCTAACTATGGCTACACCTTC | CASSQQGVGGANYGYTF
TRBJ1-1 | - | - | TRBV7-9 | TGTGCCAGCAGCTGGGGGGACCCCATGAACACTGAAGCTTTCTTT | CASSWGDPMNTEAFF
TRBJ1-6 | TRBD1 | - | TRBV7-9 | TGTGCCAGCAGCCGAGGACAGGGCTCGACACCCCTCCACTTT | CASSRGQGSTPLHF
TRBJ1-5 | - | - | TRBV27 | TGTGCCAGCAGTCCTCTCCAGGGAAACGGCAATCAGCCCCAGCATTTT | CASSPLQGNGNQPQHF
TRBJ1-2 | TRBD1 | - | TRBV28 | TGTGCCAGCACATCCTCGACAGGGCTTAGAACGGGCTACACCTTC | CASTSSTGLRTGYTF
TRBJ2-1 | - | - | TRBV14 | TGTGCCAGCAGCTTACGACTACCGAGCTCCTACAATGAGCAGTTCTTC | CASSLRLPSSYNEQFF
TRBJ2-3 | TRBD2 | - | TRBV6-5 | TGTGCCAGCAGATATGCGGGGGGAGATACGCAGTATTTT | CASRYAGGDTQYF
TRBJ1-2 | TRBD1 | - | TRBV18 | TGTGCCAGCTCCCCCGACAGGGACGGAGGCTACACCTTC | CASSPDRDGGYTF
TRBJ2-3 | TRBD2 | - | TRBV3-1/TRBV3-2 | TGTGCCAGCCCTAGCGGGGGGGCCGGGGATACGCAGTATTTT | CASPSGGAGDTQYF
TRBJ1-4 | - | - | TRBV29-1 | TGCAGCGTTCAAACCCAACAGGTGGCGGGGGAAAAACTGTTTTTT | CSVQTQQVAGEKLFF
TRBJ1-5 | - | - | TRBV10-3 | TGTGCCACCCGGGGGGGAAATCAGCCCCAGCATTTT | CATRGGNQPQHF
TRBJ2-5 | - | once | TRBV12-5 | TGTGCTAGTAAACAGGACCAAGAGACCCAGTACTTC | CASKQDQETQYF
TRBJ2-1 | TRBD2 | - | TRBV3-1/TRBV3-2 | TGTGCCAGCAGCCAAGCGGGAGGGGACAATGAGCAGTTCTTC | CASSQAGGDNEQFF
TRBJ1-1 | - | - | TRBV5-1 | TGCGCCAGCAGCCCTGCGACAGACCGGAACACTGAAGCTTTCTTT | CASSPATDRNTEAFF
TRBJ1-5 | - | - | TRBV28 | TGTGCCAGCAGGGTCAGGGGCGTTCAGCCCCAGCATTTT | CASRVRGVQPQHF
TRBJ1-5 | - | - | TRBV30 | TGTGCCTGGAGTGTCGGGTCCACGAAGCATTTT | CAWSVGSTKHF
TRBJ1-2 | - | - | TRBV28 | TGTGCCAGCAGTTTGGGGGGGCGAGATGGCTACACCTTC | CASSLGGRDGYTF
TRBJ1-2 | - | - | TRBV28 | TGTGCCAGCAGTTTATGGCGGCAGGGTAACTATGGCTACACCTTC | CASSLWRQGNYGYTF
TRBJ1-2 | - | - | TRBV28 | TGTGCCAGCAGTTCTGCAGGCTACAGGTCAGACTATGGCTACACCTTC | CASSSAGYRSDYGYTF
TRBJ1-1 | - | - | TRBV7-2 | TGTGCCAGCAGCCCCTACGGTGAAGCTTTCTTT | CASSPYGEAFF
TRBJ1-1 | - | - | TRBV29-1 | TGCAGCGTTGTCTGGAACACTGAAGCTTTCTTT | CSVVWNTEAFF
TRBJ1-5 | TRBD1 | - | TRBV5-1 | TGCGCCAGCAGCCCGGATGGGACAGAGACTTATCAGCCCCAGCATTTT | CASSPDGTETYQPQHF
TRBJ2-7 | TRBD1 | - | TRBV28 | TGTGCCAGCAGTCCAGGGGGAGCAGCGAGATACGAGCAGTACTTC | CASSPGGAARYEQYF
TRBJ1-2 | TRBD1 | - | TRBV11-2 | TGTGCCAGCAGCTTAAACAGGGGAGGAGGCTACACCTTC | CASSLNRGGGYTF
TRBJ1-1 | - | once | TRBV27 | TGTGCCAGCAGGTACCCGGGTAGGTCGGAAGCTTTCTTT | CASRYPGRSEAFF
TRBJ1-6 | - | - | TRBV2 | TGTGCCAGCCTGGCGGACGGACAGAGGTCCCTCCACTTT | CASLADGQRSLHF
TRBJ2-5 | - | once | TRBV3-1/TRBV3-2 | TGTGCCAGCAGCCAAGAAGGATCCGGGATAGGTGGGACCCAGTACTTC | CASSQEGSGIGGTQYF
TRBJ2-1 | TRBD1 | - | TRBV5-1 | TGCGCCAGCACCATACAGGGGAATGAGCAGTTCTTC | CASTIQGNEQFF